These 7 T cell receptor beta chains originate from one sample sequenced in a study of radiotherapy plus CTLA-4 blockade in lung cancer. This table comes from immunoSEQ multiplex PCR, and its TCRdb copy is limited to in-frame clones, with some not included. The top ten clones hold around 3% of a sample with some 98,000 clones, 82% of them seen once. This specimen was peripheral blood, taken from a patient treated with radiotherapy plus ipilimumab. All receptors derive from a human donor with non-small cell lung cancer who had a partial response to radiotherapy plus ipilimumab.

The V call is TRBV19, the J call TRBJ1-2, with 7 nucleotides matching TRBD1. The CDR3 has 14 amino acids. The germline CDR1 and CDR2 sequences are LNHDA and SQIVND (reference sequence). J lost 4 bases, V lost 5 bases, and 7 bases had no gene match. CDR3 loop: CASSHPRDSYGYTF. The CDR3 nucleotides read TGTGCCAGTAGTCACCCCCGGGACAGCTATGGCTACACCTTC.

The chain has TRBV7-2 and TRBJ2-7, with 9 bases that match TRBD1. CDR3 length: 16 amino acids. Germline CDR1 and CDR2: SGHTA and FQGNSA. V lost 1 base and J lost 1; bases outside the gene matches: 5. CDR3: CASSLGGTGTSYEQYF. The DNA for the CDR3 is TGTGCCAGCAGCTTAGGCGGGACAGGGACATCCTACGAGCAGTACTTC.

The CDR3 coding sequence is TGTGCCAGCAGCATTAGCTATAATTCACCCCTCCACTTT. This codes for CASSISYNSPLHF. The rearrangement links TRBV7-9 to TRBJ1-6; D is ambiguous. This CDR3 is 13 amino acids long. Trimming stripped 5 bases from V and 3 bases from J, with 5 bases between. Looked up from germline, CDR1 is SEHNR and CDR2 is FQNEAQ (reference sequence).

The chain couples TRBV2 to TRBJ2-3; 10 bases map to TRBD2. The junction had 10 bases not matched to a gene; V was cut back by 7 bases and J by 0 bases. The CDR3 contains 17 residues. Germline V gene lookup returns CDR1 SNHLY and CDR2 FYNNEI. The CDR3 loop reads CASKGLAGATSTDTQYF. CDR3 DNA sequence: TGTGCCAGCAAGGGGCTAGCGGGAGCAACGAGCACAGATACGCAGTATTTT. The entire variable domain, with the rest obtained from reference TRBV2 and TRBJ2-3, is as follows: EPEVTQTPSHQVTQMGQEVILRCVPISNHLYFYWYRQILGQKVEFLVSFYNNEISEKSEIFDDQFSVERPDGSNFTLKIRSTKLEDSAMYFCASKGLAGATSTDTQYFGPGTRLTVL.

For this clone: One end of the junction varies from germline; a read error may be responsible. The V call is TRBV29-1, the J call TRBJ2-4; the match to TRBD1 covers 10 bases. The germline gives CDR1 SQVTM, CDR2 ANQGSEA. This CDR3 region has 13 residues. The CDR3 protein is CSAEGQGGNIQYF. The CDR3 DNA reads TGCAGCGCTGAAGGACAGGGGGGAAACATTCAGTACTTC. Full variable domain (rest looked up from reference TRBV29-1 and TRBJ2-4): SAVISQKPSRDICQRGTSLTIQCQVDSQVTMMFWYRQQPGQSLTLIATANQGSEATYESGFVIDKFPISRPNLTFSTLTVSNMSPEDSSIYLCSAEGQGGNIQYFGAGTRLSVL.

The gene calls are TRBV21-1 and TRBJ1-1; the table assigns TRBD1, which was not confirmed against the DNA. TRBV21-1 is a listed pseudogene. This CDR3 contains 21 residues. CDR3 nucleotide sequence: TGTGCCAGCAGCAAAGTCCCCCCTCGGCCGGGAACAGGGGGGACGAACACTGAAGCTTTCTTT. Amino acid sequence: CASSKVPPRPGTGGTNTEAFF.

The V gene is TRBV6-5, the J gene TRBJ1-2; 8 nucleotides line up with TRBD1. This CDR3 contains 15 residues. J gave up 7 bases and V 6 bases, and 13 bases lay outside the gene matches. CDR1 MNHEY and CDR2 SVGAGI come from the germline V gene. This CDR3 is CASSQTTRGLGGYTF. CDR3 sequence (DNA): TGTGCCAGCAGCCAAACCACCAGGGGGCTGGGTGGCTACACCTTC.